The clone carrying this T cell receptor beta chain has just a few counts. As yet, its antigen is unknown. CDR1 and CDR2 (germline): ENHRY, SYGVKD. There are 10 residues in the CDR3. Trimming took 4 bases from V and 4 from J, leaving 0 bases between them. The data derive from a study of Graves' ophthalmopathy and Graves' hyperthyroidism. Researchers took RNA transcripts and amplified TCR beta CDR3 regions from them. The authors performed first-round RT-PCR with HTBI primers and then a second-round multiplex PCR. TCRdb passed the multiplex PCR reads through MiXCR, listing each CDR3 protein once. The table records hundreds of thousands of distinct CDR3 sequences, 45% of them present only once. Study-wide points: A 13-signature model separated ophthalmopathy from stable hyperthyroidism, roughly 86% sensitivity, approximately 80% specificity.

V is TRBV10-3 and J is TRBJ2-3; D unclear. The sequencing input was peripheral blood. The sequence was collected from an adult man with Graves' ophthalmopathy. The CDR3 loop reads CAISADTQYF. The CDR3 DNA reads TGTGCCATCAGTGCAGATACGCAGTATTTT.